The present T cell receptor (beta chain) was sequenced within a study of cytomegalovirus exposure and HLA in healthy donors. Study information: When fewer than 400 donors were genotyped, about 81% of them were found to fall in the Caucasian-associated ancestry cluster.

In the case of this clone: Its antigen is undetermined.

The CDR3 extends over 14 amino acids. The V and J ends lost 1 base and 2 bases respectively, with 7 bases between them. From germline, CDR1 is SGHNT and CDR2 YENEEA. Broader study findings: Presence/absence analyses assumed roughly uniform sequencing depth across donors, which may not hold. The investigators catalogued some 150 TCR beta chains as cytomegalovirus-associated.

Use of 60 Vbeta and 13 Jbeta primers characterized the PCR. TCRdb's table, derived via immunoSEQ multiplex PCR, lists solely in-frame clones and lacks some. This table lists more than 95,000 clones. All the people who gave samples were healthy bone marrow donors. This receptor was obtained from a man between 40 and 49 years old in good health and CMV-seronegative. The J gene is TRBJ2-3, the V gene TRBV11-3; D unclear. The specimen was PBMCs. The CDR3 spells CASSLVATTDTQYF. The CDR3 DNA sequence: TGTGCCAGCAGCTTAGTGGCCACCACAGATACGCAGTATTTT.